Presented here are 26 T cell receptor beta chains from one specimen sequenced in a study of blood T cell repertoires in COVID-19. The data were produced by immunoSEQ multiplex PCR, yet TCRdb's version contains in-frame clones alone and is incomplete. Of 120,000 or so clones detected, around four fifths appear once; the ten largest clones hold 5.5% to 6%. The specimen sequenced was peripheral blood. The receptors stem from a man older than 75 with active or convalescent COVID-19.

The chain couples TRBV3-1 (or the pseudogene TRBV3-2) to TRBJ2-2, with D possibly being TRBD1 (5 bases). Germline V CDR1 and CDR2: LGHDT, YNNKEL (reference sequence). V lost 5 bases and J 7 bases, leaving 17 bases between the germline ends. The CDR3 extends over 15 amino acids. CDR3 bases: TGTGCCAGCAGCGCTACACGGTCTAGGGGCGGGGAGCTGTTTTTT. Translation gives CASSATRSRGGELFF.

The rearrangement links TRBV7-6 to TRBJ2-3; 10 bases match TRBD2. Per germline, CDR1 SGHVS and CDR2 FNYEAQ. This CDR3 contains 15 residues. V lost 5 bases to trimming and J lost 3 bases; unmatched junction nucleotides: 5. The CDR3 sequence: CASSPVAGGTDTQYF. CDR3 bases: TGTGCCAGCAGCCCTGTAGCGGGGGGAACAGATACGCAGTATTTT.

The chain has TRBV7-8 and TRBJ1-1; perhaps TRBD1 as D (6 bases). Trimming took 7 bases from V and 0 from J, leaving 24 bases between them. CDR3 size: 18 residues. Germline V gene sequence: CDR1 SGHVS, CDR2 FQNEAQ. The CDR3: CASTLLGARLSMNTEAFF. The CDR3, as DNA: TGTGCCAGCACCTTGTTGGGGGCTCGGCTTTCGATGAACACTGAAGCTTTCTTT. Combining the CDR3 with reference TRBV7-8 and TRBJ1-1 gives the whole variable domain GAGVSQSPRYKVAKRGQDVALRCDPISGHVSLFWYQQALGQGPEFLTYFQNEAQLDKSGLPSDRFFAERPEGSVSTLKIQRTQQEDSAVYLCASTLLGARLSMNTEAFFGQGTRLTVV.

Regarding this clone: One junction end does not reproduce the germline sequence, and a read error may be involved. The chain has TRBV10-3 and TRBJ1-4; 7 bases line up with TRBD1. This CDR3 is 12 amino acids long. Germline V gene sequence: CDR1 ENHRY, CDR2 SYGVKD. CDR3 sequence: CAISELTGDLLF. CDR3 in DNA: TGTGCCATCAGTGAGCTCACAGGGGACTTGCTTTTT.

The chain recombines TRBV5-1 with TRBJ2-3; 8 nucleotides line up with TRBD1. Germline loops: CDR1 SGHRS, CDR2 YFSETQ. V lost 2 bases to trimming and J lost 3 bases; unmatched junction nucleotides: 8. This CDR3 is built from 16 residues. CDR3 loop: CASSFGQGWGTDTQYF. CDR3 DNA: TGCGCCAGCAGCTTCGGACAGGGATGGGGGACAGATACGCAGTATTTT. The full variable domain, in which reference TRBV5-1 and TRBJ2-3 provide the parts outside the CDR3, is KAGVTQTPRYLIKTRGQQVTLSCSPISGHRSVSWYQQTPGQGLQFLFEYFSETQRNKGNFPGRFSGRQFSNSRSEMNVSTLELGDSALYLCASSFGQGWGTDTQYFGPGTRLTVL.

The chain is built from TRBV19 and TRBJ2-1; the match to TRBD1 covers 8 bases. The CDR3 is 12 residues long. J was trimmed by 8 bases and V by 4 bases; bases with no gene match: 1. Germline V gives CDR1 LNHDA, CDR2 SQIVND (reference sequence). The CDR3 loop is CASSKDRDEQFF. CDR3 bases: TGTGCCAGTAGTAAGGACAGGGATGAGCAGTTCTTC. Full variable domain (outside the CDR3, taken from reference TRBV19 and TRBJ2-1): DGGITQSPKYLFRKEGQNVTLSCEQNLNHDAMYWYRQDPGQGLRLIYYSQIVNDFQKGDIAEGYSVSREKKESFPLTVTSAQKNPTAFYLCASSKDRDEQFFGPGTRLTVL.

The table lists this clone with a few counts. The chain recombines TRBV29-1 with TRBJ2-5; D gene ambiguous. The V gene's germline CDR1 is SQVTM and CDR2 ANQGSEA. V dropped 6 bases and J dropped 2 bases, with 10 bases sitting between them. This CDR3 comprises 12 residues. CDR3 protein: CSVLLTQETQYF. CDR3 DNA: TGCAGCGTCTTACTGACACAAGAGACCCAGTACTTC.

The chain carries TRBV12-3 or TRBV12-4 and TRBJ1-5; D unclear. The CDR3 totals 12 residues. Trimming removed 3 bases from V and 3 bases from J, with 3 bases in between. DNA for the CDR3: TGTGCCAGCAGTTTGTACAATCAGCCCCAGCATTTT. Amino acid sequence: CASSLYNQPQHF.

V is TRBV28 and J is TRBJ1-5; TRBD1 is a possible D gene (5 bases). Trimming pared 5 bases from V and 6 bases from J, leaving 14 bases between. The CDR3 runs 14 residues. In germline, CDR1 is MDHEN, CDR2 SYDVKM. The CDR3 here is CASSQRGGSQPQHF. CDR3 nucleotide sequence: TGTGCCAGCAGTCAACGGGGGGGATCTCAGCCCCAGCATTTT.

The rearrangement joins TRBV5-1 to TRBJ1-1, with 7 bases that match TRBD1. The CDR3 is made up of 16 amino acids. Germline CDR1 reads SGHRS; CDR2 reads YFSETQ. With 4 bases clipped from V and 4 bases from J, the junction kept 13 bases outside the gene matches. The DNA for the CDR3 is TGCGCCAGCAGCCCTGGACAGGATATCATGGGCACTGAAGCTTTCTTT. It codes for CASSPGQDIMGTEAFF. Full variable domain (rest looked up from reference TRBV5-1 and TRBJ1-1): KAGVTQTPRYLIKTRGQQVTLSCSPISGHRSVSWYQQTPGQGLQFLFEYFSETQRNKGNFPGRFSGRQFSNSRSEMNVSTLELGDSALYLCASSPGQDIMGTEAFFGQGTRLTVV.

V usage is TRBV19 and J usage is TRBJ1-6, with 8 bases that match TRBD1. The CDR3 extends over 14 amino acids. Trimming took 4 bases from V and 9 from J; bases not matched to a gene: 5. Germline V lookup: CDR1 LNHDA, CDR2 SQIVND (reference sequence). The chain's CDR3 is CASSSRGRTSPLHF. The CDR3 nucleotides read TGTGCCAGTAGTAGCAGGGGGCGGACTTCACCCCTCCACTTT.

The genes are TRBV18 and TRBJ1-1, with TRBD1 identical over 7 bases. CDR1 is KGHSH and CDR2 is LQKENI in the germline V gene. The V gene end was trimmed by 3 bases and the J gene end by 7 bases; junction bases not matched to a gene: 11. CDR3 length equals 15 residues. Here the CDR3 reads CASSPPTGKRGEAFF. For the CDR3, the DNA is TGTGCCAGCTCACCGCCGACAGGGAAAAGAGGTGAAGCTTTCTTT. Full variable domain (missing parts from reference TRBV18 and TRBJ1-1): NAGVMQNPRHLVRRRGQEARLRCSPMKGHSHVYWYRQLPEEGLKFMVYLQKENIIDESGMPKERFSAEFPKEGPSILRIQQVVRGDSAAYFCASSPPTGKRGEAFFGQGTRLTVV.

The genes are TRBV4-3 and TRBJ2-2; D may be TRBD2 (5 bases). This CDR3 is built from 18 residues. In germline, CDR1 is LGHNA, CDR2 YSLEER. V was trimmed by 0 bases and J by 2 bases, leaving 16 bases between them. The CDR3 region has the DNA TGCGCCAGCAGCCAAGAAACACAGCGGACTCTTAACACCGGGGAGCTGTTTTTT. It encodes CASSQETQRTLNTGELFF.

The sample holds one count of this clone. The rearrangement links TRBV12-5 to TRBJ2-3; no reliable D call. Germline V gene data show CDR1 as LGHNT and CDR2 as FRNRAP. This CDR3 region has 14 residues. Trimming shortened V by 0 bases and J by 2 bases, and 6 bases separated the two germline ends. The CDR3: CASGLVLNTDTQYF. Here the CDR3 DNA reads TGTGCTAGTGGTTTGGTACTTAACACAGATACGCAGTATTTT.

This clone was detected only once. The chain has TRBV28 and TRBJ2-3; TRBD1 aligns across 8 bases. V shed 7 bases and J 1 base; nucleotides not matched to a gene: 4. CDR1 is MDHEN, CDR2 SYDVKM, per germline. CDR3 length equals 14 residues. Here the CDR3 DNA reads TGTGCCAGCACCCAGACAGGGGGCACAGATACGCAGTATTTT. It specifies CASTQTGGTDTQYF.

The chain couples TRBV10-3 to TRBJ1-1; 7 nucleotides align to TRBD1. The CDR3 runs 12 residues. The V gene end was trimmed by 6 bases and the J gene end by 5 bases; junction bases not matched to a gene: 3. CDR1 is ENHRY, CDR2 SYGVKD, per germline. CDR3 nucleotides: TGTGCCATCAGCACAGGGGCTACTGAAGCTTTCTTT. This sequence encodes CAISTGATEAFF.

This sequence joins TRBV7-2 and TRBJ2-3, with a tentative D call TRBD2 (5 bases). Trimming pared 2 bases from V and 0 bases from J, leaving 12 bases between. Germline lookup yields CDR1 SGHTA and CDR2 FQGNSA. This CDR3 is built from 16 residues. CDR3 bases: TGTGCCAGCAGCTTACTCGGGGTGTCTAGCACAGATACGCAGTATTTT. It encodes CASSLLGVSSTDTQYF. The full variable domain, completed using reference TRBV7-2 and TRBJ2-3, is GAGVSQSPSNKVTEKGKDVELRCDPISGHTALYWYRQSLGQGLEFLIYFQGNSAPDKSGLPSDRFSAERTGGSVSTLTIQRTQQEDSAVYLCASSLLGVSSTDTQYFGPGTRLTVL.

CDR3 sequence: CASSLSLTGGYSNQPQHF. The CDR3 bases are TGTGCCAGCAGCTTGTCGCTTACAGGGGGCTATAGCAATCAGCCCCAGCATTTT. The chain carries TRBV5-5 and TRBJ1-5; 9 bases align to TRBD1. Trimming cost V 1 base and J 0 bases; bases outside gene matches: 8. The CDR3 contains 18 residues. The germline V gene encodes CDR1 SGHKS and CDR2 YYEKEE (reference sequence).

The gene calls are TRBV19 and TRBJ2-7; 12 nucleotides align to TRBD2. The CDR3 sequence is 19 residues long. The V segment lost 1 base and the J segment 0 bases; nucleotides outside the gene matches: 10. CDR1 is LNHDA and CDR2 is SQIVND in the germline V gene (reference sequence). CDR3 amino acids: CASSIVPRTSGVISYEQYF. CDR3 sequence (DNA): TGTGCCAGTAGTATAGTCCCCCGGACTAGCGGGGTAATCTCCTACGAGCAGTACTTC.

This clone was counted a single time. The chain recombines TRBV6-5 with TRBJ2-7; 7 bases are a match to TRBD1. Trimming cost V 7 bases and J 2 bases; bases outside gene matches: 5. This CDR3 comprises 13 residues. Germline assignment: CDR1 MNHEY and CDR2 SVGAGI. CDR3 region: CASIRGPAYEQYF. Here the CDR3 DNA reads TGTGCCAGCATTAGGGGGCCCGCCTACGAGCAGTACTTC.

The chain combines TRBV5-5 with TRBJ1-5; no clear D. V was shortened by 3 bases and J by 5 bases, with 15 bases between the two germline ends. CDR1 SGHKS and CDR2 YYEKEE come from the germline V gene (reference sequence). This CDR3 comprises 15 residues. This CDR3 is CASSSWSGSDQPQHF. Written as DNA, the CDR3 is TGTGCCAGCAGCTCATGGTCGGGGTCCGATCAGCCCCAGCATTTT. The whole variable domain, filled in from reference TRBV5-5 and TRBJ1-5, reads DAGVTQSPTHLIKTRGQQVTLRCSPISGHKSVSWYQQVLGQGPQFIFQYYEKEERGRGNFPDRFSARQFPNYSSELNVNALLLGDSALYLCASSSWSGSDQPQHFGDGTRLSIL.

The chain is built from TRBV29-1 and TRBJ1-1; a weak D match, TRBD1 (6 bases). Germline CDR1 is SQVTM and CDR2 is ANQGSEA. The CDR3 extends over 12 amino acids. V dropped 6 bases and J dropped 0 bases, with 8 bases sitting between them. The CDR3 loop is CSVQGMNTEAFF. CDR3 nucleotide sequence: TGCAGCGTCCAGGGGATGAACACTGAAGCTTTCTTT. The full variable domain, rest sourced from reference TRBV29-1 and TRBJ1-1, is SAVISQKPSRDICQRGTSLTIQCQVDSQVTMMFWYRQQPGQSLTLIATANQGSEATYESGFVIDKFPISRPNLTFSTLTVSNMSPEDSSIYLCSVQGMNTEAFFGQGTRLTVV.

The chain couples TRBV19 to TRBJ2-7; D is perhaps TRBD2 (5 bases). Germline-derived CDR1 and CDR2 are LNHDA and SQIVND (reference sequence). This CDR3 spans 13 amino acids. V lost 3 bases and J 3 bases, leaving 9 bases between the germline ends. DNA of the CDR3: TGTGCCAGTAGTATGGGAGCCCTCTACGAGCAGTACTTC. Translated, it gives CASSMGALYEQYF.

This chain uses TRBV2 with TRBJ1-5; maybe TRBD1 (5 bases). The CDR3 totals 15 residues. CDR1 and CDR2 (germline): SNHLY, FYNNEI. Trimming shortened V by 4 bases and J by 3 bases, and 13 bases separated the two germline ends. CDR3 loop: CASSGWGNVNQPQHF. The CDR3, as DNA: TGTGCCAGCAGTGGGTGGGGCAACGTCAATCAGCCCCAGCATTTT.

The gene calls are TRBV7-9 and TRBJ2-2; 7 bases agree with TRBD2. V gave up 1 base and J gave up 6 bases; unmatched junction bases: 2. Germline-derived CDR1 and CDR2 are SEHNR and FQNEAQ (reference sequence). The CDR3 covers 14 residues. The CDR3 nucleotides are TGTGCCAGCAGCTTAGAACTAGCGTCCGGGGAGCTGTTTTTT. Protein: CASSLELASGELFF.

About this clone: This sample also contains other DNA sequences that code for the same CDR3. The chain joins TRBV18 to TRBJ2-7, with 11 nucleotides matching TRBD1. The junction had 5 bases not matched to a gene; V was cut back by 6 bases and J by 1 base. This CDR3 is built from 15 residues. CDR1 and CDR2 from the germline V gene are KGHSH and LQKENI. This CDR3 reads CASSPGTGGSYEQYF. CDR3 DNA: TGTGCCAGCTCCCCCGGGACAGGGGGTTCCTACGAGCAGTACTTC.